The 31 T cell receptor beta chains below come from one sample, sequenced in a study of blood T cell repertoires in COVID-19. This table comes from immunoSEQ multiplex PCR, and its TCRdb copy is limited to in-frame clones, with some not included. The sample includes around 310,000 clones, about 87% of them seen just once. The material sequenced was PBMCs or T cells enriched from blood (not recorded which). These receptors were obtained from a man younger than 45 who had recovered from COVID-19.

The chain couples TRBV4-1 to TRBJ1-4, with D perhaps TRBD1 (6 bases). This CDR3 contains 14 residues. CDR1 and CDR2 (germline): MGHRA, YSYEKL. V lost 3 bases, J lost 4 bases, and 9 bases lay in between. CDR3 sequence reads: CASSQRQDNEKLFF. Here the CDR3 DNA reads TGCGCCAGCAGCCAGCGACAGGATAATGAAAAACTGTTTTTT.

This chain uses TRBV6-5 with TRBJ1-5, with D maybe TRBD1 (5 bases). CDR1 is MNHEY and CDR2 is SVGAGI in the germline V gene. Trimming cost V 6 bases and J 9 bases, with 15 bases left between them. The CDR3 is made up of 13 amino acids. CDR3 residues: CASRNQGSPPQHF. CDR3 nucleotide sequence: TGTGCCAGCAGGAACCAGGGTAGTCCGCCCCAGCATTTT.

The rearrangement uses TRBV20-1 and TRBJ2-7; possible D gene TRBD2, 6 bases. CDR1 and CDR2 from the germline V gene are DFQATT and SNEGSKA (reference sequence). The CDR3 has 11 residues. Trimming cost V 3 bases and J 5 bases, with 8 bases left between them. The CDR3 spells CSASGEDEQYF. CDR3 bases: TGCAGTGCTAGCGGGGAGGACGAGCAGTACTTC.

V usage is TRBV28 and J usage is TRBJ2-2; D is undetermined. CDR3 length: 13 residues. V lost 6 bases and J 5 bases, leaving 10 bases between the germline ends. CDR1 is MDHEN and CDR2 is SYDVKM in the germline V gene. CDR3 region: CASRVTGTGELFF. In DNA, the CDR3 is TGTGCCAGCAGAGTAACCGGGACCGGGGAGCTGTTTTTT.

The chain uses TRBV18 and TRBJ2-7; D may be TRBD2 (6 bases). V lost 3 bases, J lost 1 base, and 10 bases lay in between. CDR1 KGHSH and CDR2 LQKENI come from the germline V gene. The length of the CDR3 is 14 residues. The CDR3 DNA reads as TGTGCCAGCTCACCCCCCGGGACTTCCTACGAGCAGTACTTC. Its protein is CASSPPGTSYEQYF.

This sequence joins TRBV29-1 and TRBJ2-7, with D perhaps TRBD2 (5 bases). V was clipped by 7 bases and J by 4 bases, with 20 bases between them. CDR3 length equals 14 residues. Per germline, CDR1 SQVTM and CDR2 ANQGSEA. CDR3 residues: CSGSRGPSPYEQYF. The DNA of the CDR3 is TGCAGCGGGTCGAGAGGGCCCTCCCCATACGAGCAGTACTTC.

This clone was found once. CDR3 bases: TGTGCCAGCAGTTACGGGGGTTCCCCTAGCACAGATACGCAGTATTTT. Residues: CASSYGGSPSTDTQYF. V and J are TRBV27 and TRBJ2-3, with a possible D match to TRBD2 (6 bases). The CDR3 is 16 residues long. V was clipped by 4 bases and J by 0 bases, with 14 bases between them. Germline V gives CDR1 MNHEY, CDR2 SMNVEV (reference sequence).

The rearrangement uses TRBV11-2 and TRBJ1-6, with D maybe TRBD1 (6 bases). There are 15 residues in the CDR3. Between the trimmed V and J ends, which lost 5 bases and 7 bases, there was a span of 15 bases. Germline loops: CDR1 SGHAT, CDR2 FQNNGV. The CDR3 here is CASSQESGVNSPLHF. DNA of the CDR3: TGTGCCAGCAGCCAAGAGTCAGGGGTAAATTCACCCCTCCACTTT.

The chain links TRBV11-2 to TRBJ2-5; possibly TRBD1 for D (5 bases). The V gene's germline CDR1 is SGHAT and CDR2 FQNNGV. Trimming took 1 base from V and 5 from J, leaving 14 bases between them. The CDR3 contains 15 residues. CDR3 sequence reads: CASSLGIGAGETQYF. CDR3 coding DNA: TGTGCCAGCAGCTTAGGGATTGGGGCCGGGGAGACCCAGTACTTC.

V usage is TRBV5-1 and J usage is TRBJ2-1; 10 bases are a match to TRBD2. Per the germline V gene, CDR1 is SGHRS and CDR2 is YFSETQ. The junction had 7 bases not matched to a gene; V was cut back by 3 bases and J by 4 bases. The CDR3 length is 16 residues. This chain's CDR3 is CASSYTSGAGYNEQFF. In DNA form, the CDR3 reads TGCGCCAGCAGCTACACTAGCGGGGCAGGATACAATGAGCAGTTCTTC. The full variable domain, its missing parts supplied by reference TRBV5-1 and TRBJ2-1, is KAGVTQTPRYLIKTRGQQVTLSCSPISGHRSVSWYQQTPGQGLQFLFEYFSETQRNKGNFPGRFSGRQFSNSRSEMNVSTLELGDSALYLCASSYTSGAGYNEQFFGPGTRLTVL.

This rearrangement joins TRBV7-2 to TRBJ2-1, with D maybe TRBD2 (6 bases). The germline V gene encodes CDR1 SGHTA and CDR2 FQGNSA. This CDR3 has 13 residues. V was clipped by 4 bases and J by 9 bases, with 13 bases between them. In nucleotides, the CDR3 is TGTGCCAGCAGCTCCAGACTAGTAAGTGAGCAGTTCTTC. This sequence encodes CASSSRLVSEQFF.

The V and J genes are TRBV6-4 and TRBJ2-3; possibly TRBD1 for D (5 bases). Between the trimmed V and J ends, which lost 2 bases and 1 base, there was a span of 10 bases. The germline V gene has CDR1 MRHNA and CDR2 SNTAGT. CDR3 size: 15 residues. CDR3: CASSDKGSGTDTQYF. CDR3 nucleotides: TGTGCCAGCAGTGACAAGGGGTCGGGCACAGATACGCAGTATTTT.

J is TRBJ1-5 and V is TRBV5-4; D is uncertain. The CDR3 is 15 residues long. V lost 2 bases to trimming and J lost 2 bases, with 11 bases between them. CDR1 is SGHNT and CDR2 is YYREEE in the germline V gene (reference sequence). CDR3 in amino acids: CASSFDGGGNQPQHF. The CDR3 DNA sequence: TGTGCCAGCAGCTTCGACGGAGGAGGCAATCAGCCCCAGCATTTT.

The CDR3 here is CASRPRRWDEQYF. As DNA, the CDR3 is TGTGCCAGCAGACCCCGGCGGTGGGACGAGCAGTACTTC. V usage is TRBV6-5 and J usage is TRBJ2-7; D is undetermined. CDR1 and CDR2 from the germline V gene are MNHEY and SVGAGI. V was trimmed by 6 bases and J by 5 bases, leaving 14 bases between them. This CDR3 spans 13 amino acids.

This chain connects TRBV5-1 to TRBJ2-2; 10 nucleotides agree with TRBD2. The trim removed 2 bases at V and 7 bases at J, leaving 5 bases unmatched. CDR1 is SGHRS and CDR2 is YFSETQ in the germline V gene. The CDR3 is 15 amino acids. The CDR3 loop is CASSFGLAVGGELFF. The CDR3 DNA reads TGCGCCAGCAGCTTCGGACTAGCGGTGGGCGGGGAGCTGTTTTTT. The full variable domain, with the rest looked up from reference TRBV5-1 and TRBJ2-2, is KAGVTQTPRYLIKTRGQQVTLSCSPISGHRSVSWYQQTPGQGLQFLFEYFSETQRNKGNFPGRFSGRQFSNSRSEMNVSTLELGDSALYLCASSFGLAVGGELFFGEGSRLTVL.

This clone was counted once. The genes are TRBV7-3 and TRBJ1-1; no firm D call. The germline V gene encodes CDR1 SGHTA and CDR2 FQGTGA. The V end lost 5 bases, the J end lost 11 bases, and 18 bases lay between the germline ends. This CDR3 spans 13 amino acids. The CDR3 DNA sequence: TGTGCCAGCAGCGACCTCCTTTTGGCGGGGGCTTTCTTT. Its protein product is CASSDLLLAGAFF.

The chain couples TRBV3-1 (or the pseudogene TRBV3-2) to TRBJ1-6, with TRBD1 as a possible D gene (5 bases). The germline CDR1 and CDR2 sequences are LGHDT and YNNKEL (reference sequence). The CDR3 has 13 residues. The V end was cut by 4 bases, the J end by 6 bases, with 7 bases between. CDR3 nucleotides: TGTGCCAGCAGCCCTAGGGGTAATTCACCCCTCCACTTT. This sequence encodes CASSPRGNSPLHF.

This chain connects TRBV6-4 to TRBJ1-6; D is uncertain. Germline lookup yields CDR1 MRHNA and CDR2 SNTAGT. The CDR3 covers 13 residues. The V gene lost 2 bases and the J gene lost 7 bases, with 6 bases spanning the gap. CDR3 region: CASSDTANSPLHF. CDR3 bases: TGTGCCAGCAGTGACACCGCGAATTCACCCCTCCACTTT.

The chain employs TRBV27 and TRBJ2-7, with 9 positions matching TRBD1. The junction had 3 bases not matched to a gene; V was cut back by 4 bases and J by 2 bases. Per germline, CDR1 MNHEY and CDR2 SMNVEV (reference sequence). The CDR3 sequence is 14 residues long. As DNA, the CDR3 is TGTGCCAGCAGTTGGACAGGGGCTACCTACGAGCAGTACTTC. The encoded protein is CASSWTGATYEQYF.

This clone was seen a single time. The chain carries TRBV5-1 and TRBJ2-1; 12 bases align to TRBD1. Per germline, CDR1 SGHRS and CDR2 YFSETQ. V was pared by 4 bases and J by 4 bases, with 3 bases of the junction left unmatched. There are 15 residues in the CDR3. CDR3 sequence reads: CASSEGQGAYNEQFF. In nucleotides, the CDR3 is TGCGCCAGCAGCGAGGGACAGGGGGCTTACAATGAGCAGTTCTTC.

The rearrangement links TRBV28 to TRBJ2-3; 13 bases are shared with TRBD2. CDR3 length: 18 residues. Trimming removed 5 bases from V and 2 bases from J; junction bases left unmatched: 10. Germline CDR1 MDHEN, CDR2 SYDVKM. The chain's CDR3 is CASSEGTSGAYFTDTQYF. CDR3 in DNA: TGTGCCAGCAGTGAAGGGACTAGCGGGGCCTACTTCACAGATACGCAGTATTTT.

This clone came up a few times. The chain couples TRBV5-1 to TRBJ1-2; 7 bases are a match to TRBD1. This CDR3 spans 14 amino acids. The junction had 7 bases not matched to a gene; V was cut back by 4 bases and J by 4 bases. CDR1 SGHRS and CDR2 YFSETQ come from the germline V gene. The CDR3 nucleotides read TGCGCCAGCAGCGACGGACAGGCGACCTATGGCTACACCTTC. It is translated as CASSDGQATYGYTF.

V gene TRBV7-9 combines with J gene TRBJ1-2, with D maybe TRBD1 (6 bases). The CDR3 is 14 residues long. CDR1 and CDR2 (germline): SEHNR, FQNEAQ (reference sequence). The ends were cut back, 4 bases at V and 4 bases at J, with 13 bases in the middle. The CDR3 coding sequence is TGTGCCAGCAGCTCCCGGACAGCTCCCTATGGCTACACCTTC. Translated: CASSSRTAPYGYTF.

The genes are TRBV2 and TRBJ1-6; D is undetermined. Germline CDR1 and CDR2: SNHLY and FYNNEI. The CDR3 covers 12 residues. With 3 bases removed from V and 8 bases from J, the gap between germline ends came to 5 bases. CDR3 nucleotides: TGTGCCAGCAGTGATGCGTATTCACCCCTCCACTTT. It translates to CASSDAYSPLHF.

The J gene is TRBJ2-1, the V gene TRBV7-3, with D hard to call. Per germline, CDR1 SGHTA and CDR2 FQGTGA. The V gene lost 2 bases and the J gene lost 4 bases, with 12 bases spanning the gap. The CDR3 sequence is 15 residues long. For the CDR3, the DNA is TGTGCCAGCAGCTTAGGTCCCCTAGAATACAATGAGCAGTTCTTC. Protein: CASSLGPLEYNEQFF. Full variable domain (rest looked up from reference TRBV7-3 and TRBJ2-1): GAGVSQTPSNKVTEKGKYVELRCDPISGHTALYWYRQSLGQGPEFLIYFQGTGAADDSGLPNDRFFAVRPEGSVSTLKIQRTERGDSAVYLCASSLGPLEYNEQFFGPGTRLTVL.

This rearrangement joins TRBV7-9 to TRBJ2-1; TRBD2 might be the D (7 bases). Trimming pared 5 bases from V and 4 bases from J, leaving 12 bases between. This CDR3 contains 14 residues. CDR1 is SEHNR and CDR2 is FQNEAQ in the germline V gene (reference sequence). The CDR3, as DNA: TGTGCCAGCAGCCGCAGGGGAGGGTACAATGAGCAGTTCTTC. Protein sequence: CASSRRGGYNEQFF.

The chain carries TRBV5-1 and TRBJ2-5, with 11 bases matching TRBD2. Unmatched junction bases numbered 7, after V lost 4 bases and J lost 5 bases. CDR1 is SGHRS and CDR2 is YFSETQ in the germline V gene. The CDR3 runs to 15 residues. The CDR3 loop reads CASSPTSGVGETQYF. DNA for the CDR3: TGCGCCAGCAGCCCGACTAGCGGGGTCGGGGAGACCCAGTACTTC.

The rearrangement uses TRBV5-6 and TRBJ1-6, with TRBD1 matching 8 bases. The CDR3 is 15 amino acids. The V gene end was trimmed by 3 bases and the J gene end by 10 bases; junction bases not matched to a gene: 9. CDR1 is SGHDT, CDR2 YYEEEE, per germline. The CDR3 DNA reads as TGTGCCAGCAGCTGGATGGGACAGGTCAACTCACCCCTCCACTTT. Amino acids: CASSWMGQVNSPLHF. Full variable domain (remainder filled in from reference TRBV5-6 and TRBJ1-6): DAGVTQSPTHLIKTRGQQVTLRCSPKSGHDTVSWYQQALGQGPQFIFQYYEEEERQRGNFPDRFSGHQFPNYSSELNVNALLLGDSALYLCASSWMGQVNSPLHFGNGTRLTVT.

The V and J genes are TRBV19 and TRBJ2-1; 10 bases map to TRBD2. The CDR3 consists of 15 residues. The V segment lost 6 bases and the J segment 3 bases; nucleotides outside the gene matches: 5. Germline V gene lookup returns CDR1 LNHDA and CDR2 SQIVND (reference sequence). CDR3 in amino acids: CASRQRGGSYNEQFF. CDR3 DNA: TGTGCCAGTAGGCAGCGGGGGGGGAGCTACAATGAGCAGTTCTTC.

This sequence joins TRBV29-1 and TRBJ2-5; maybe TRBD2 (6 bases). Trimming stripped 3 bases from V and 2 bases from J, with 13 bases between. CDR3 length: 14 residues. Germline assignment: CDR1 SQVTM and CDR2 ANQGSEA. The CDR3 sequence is CSVDLGGSQETQYF. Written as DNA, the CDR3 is TGCAGCGTTGACCTGGGGGGTTCACAAGAGACCCAGTACTTC. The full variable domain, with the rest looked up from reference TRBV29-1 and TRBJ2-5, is SAVISQKPSRDICQRGTSLTIQCQVDSQVTMMFWYRQQPGQSLTLIATANQGSEATYESGFVIDKFPISRPNLTFSTLTVSNMSPEDSSIYLCSVDLGGSQETQYFGPGTRLLVL.

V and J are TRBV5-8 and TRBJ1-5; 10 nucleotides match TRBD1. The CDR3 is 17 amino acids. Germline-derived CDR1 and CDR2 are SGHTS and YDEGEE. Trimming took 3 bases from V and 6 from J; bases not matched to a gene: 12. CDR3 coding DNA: TGTGCCAGCAGCTCTGGACAGGGGGGGATACTCACTCAGCCCCAGCATTTT. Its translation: CASSSGQGGILTQPQHF.